This TCR beta chain was found in a study of shared clonotypes between healthy human individuals. Only a few counts were recorded for this clone. Profiled with immunoSEQ multiplex PCR; TCRdb holds only in-frame clones, not every one. The table has about 580,000 clones, about 98% seen once. Naive CD8 isolation took CD45RO-negative cells positively selected for CCR7 and excluded terminally differentiated effector memory CD45RA+ cells. The source material was naive CD8+ T cells sorted from blood. The TCR originated in a man aged 25-45 years in good health.

CDR3 bases: TGTGCCAGCAGTTGGGCGGGAGAGGGGCACGAGCAGTACTTC. Amino acids: CASSWAGEGHEQYF. The V gene is TRBV27, the J gene TRBJ2-7; TRBD2 aligns across 7 bases. The trim removed 4 bases at V and 5 bases at J, leaving 8 bases unmatched. The CDR3 is made up of 14 amino acids. Germline-derived CDR1 and CDR2 are MNHEY and SMNVEV (reference sequence).